The 22 T cell receptor beta chains below all came from one sample that was sequenced in a study of CD39 and CD103 CD8 tumor-infiltrating T cells. Sequenced by immunoSEQ multiplex PCR; TCRdb stores in-frame clones only, minus some. The data contain approximately 300 clones, 45% of them singletons. The source material was CD39+ CD103+ CD8+ T cells sorted from the tumor. Subset specified: CD103+CD39+ double-positive CD45RA- CD8 T cells. Source of these receptors: a human donor with ovarian cancer.

This sequence joins TRBV11-2 and TRBJ1-1; the D is unclear. This CDR3 is 13 amino acids long. Trimming removed 5 bases from V and 2 bases from J, with 9 bases in between. Germline CDR1 and CDR2: SGHAT and FQNNGV. The CDR3 is CASSLNSNTEAFF. The CDR3 nucleotides are TGTGCCAGCAGCCTCAATTCTAACACTGAAGCTTTCTTT.

The chain links TRBV11-2 to TRBJ2-2; the D is unclear. This CDR3 is 17 amino acids long. The V gene's germline CDR1 is SGHAT and CDR2 FQNNGV. V lost 2 bases to trimming and J lost 0 bases, with 13 bases between them. CDR3 in DNA: TGTGCCAGCAGCTTATACGTCGCTTGGACGAACACCGGGGAGCTGTTTTTT. Protein sequence: CASSLYVAWTNTGELFF.

Judged by abundance, this clone is large. The rearrangement joins TRBV7-9 to TRBJ1-3; D possibly corresponds to TRBD1 (5 bases). This CDR3 has 12 residues. Trimming stripped 1 base from V and 9 bases from J, with 7 bases between. The germline CDR1 and CDR2 sequences are SEHNR and FQNEAQ (reference sequence). CDR3 region: CASSLGRGTIYF. CDR3 sequence (DNA): TGTGCCAGCAGCTTAGGAAGGGGCACCATATATTTT.

The chain is built from TRBV5-1 and TRBJ1-2, with D possibly matching TRBD1 (5 bases). The V gene's germline CDR1 is SGHRS and CDR2 YFSETQ. The CDR3 runs to 20 residues. V lost 2 bases, J lost 4 bases, and 30 bases lay in between. The CDR3 nucleotides read TGCGCCAGCAGCTTTTTCACCTTAACTTCTATTCCGACAGAGAGCTATGGCTACACCTTC. As protein: CASSFFTLTSIPTESYGYTF.

The rearrangement uses TRBV2 and TRBJ1-4, with D unclear. The V gene lost 5 bases and the J gene lost 8 bases, with 9 bases spanning the gap. The germline CDR1 and CDR2 sequences are SNHLY and FYNNEI. The length of the CDR3 is 12 residues. The CDR3: CASSKGYEKLFF. DNA for the CDR3: TGTGCCAGCAGTAAGGGTTACGAAAAACTGTTTTTT. The whole variable domain, remainder taken from reference TRBV2 and TRBJ1-4, is EPEVTQTPSHQVTQMGQEVILRCVPISNHLYFYWYRQILGQKVEFLVSFYNNEISEKSEIFDDQFSVERPDGSNFTLKIRSTKLEDSAMYFCASSKGYEKLFFGSGTQLSVL.

This clone was found a few times. V gene TRBV9 combines with J gene TRBJ2-1; D is possibly TRBD2 (6 bases). The CDR3 runs 14 residues. Germline V gene lookup returns CDR1 SGDLS and CDR2 YYNGEE. The V gene lost 3 bases and the J gene lost 4 bases, with 11 bases spanning the gap. CDR3 nucleotides: TGTGCCAGCAGCGAGGGCGGGGAGTACAATGAGCAGTTCTTC. It translates to CASSEGGEYNEQFF.

The rearrangement joins TRBV19 to TRBJ2-1; the D gene is possibly TRBD1 (6 bases). V dropped 3 bases and J dropped 3 bases, with 12 bases sitting between them. Germline V lookup: CDR1 LNHDA, CDR2 SQIVND (reference sequence). This CDR3 region has 15 residues. The CDR3 loop reads CASSMTGSSYNEQFF. Here the CDR3 DNA reads TGTGCCAGTAGTATGACAGGTTCTAGCTACAATGAGCAGTTCTTC.

The CDR3 nucleotides are TGTGCCAGCAGTGAAGCGACCTACATTGAAGCTTTCTTT. Residues: CASSEATYIEAFF. This chain links TRBV6-1 with TRBJ1-1; no firm D call. Trimming shortened V by 0 bases and J by 7 bases, and 9 bases separated the two germline ends. The CDR3 runs 13 residues. Germline V gene sequence: CDR1 MNHNS, CDR2 SASEGT.

The chain links TRBV11-2 to TRBJ2-3; 9 bases match TRBD2. J was trimmed by 3 bases and V by 3 bases; bases with no gene match: 10. The CDR3 runs 17 residues. Germline CDR1 and CDR2: SGHAT and FQNNGV. CDR3 bases: TGTGCCAGCAGCTTCCCCCCGAGCGGGGGGCCAACAGATACGCAGTATTTT. As protein: CASSFPPSGGPTDTQYF.

The chain employs TRBV7-9 and TRBJ1-1; D is perhaps TRBD1 (5 bases). V lost 3 bases and J lost 0, with 14 bases in between. In germline, CDR1 is SEHNR, CDR2 FQNEAQ (reference sequence). This CDR3 contains 16 residues. The CDR3 is CASSLVGGGVNTEAFF. CDR3 in DNA: TGTGCCAGCAGCTTGGTGGGGGGGGGGGTGAACACTGAAGCTTTCTTT.

The chain employs TRBV5-6 and TRBJ1-1; D call uncertain. Trimming pared 2 bases from V and 11 bases from J, leaving 13 bases between. Per the germline V gene, CDR1 is SGHDT and CDR2 is YYEEEE. This CDR3 is built from 12 residues. The CDR3 loop reads CASSFRGIMAFF. The CDR3 coding sequence is TGTGCCAGCAGCTTCAGAGGGATCATGGCTTTCTTT.

The chain employs TRBV27 and TRBJ2-7; 10 nucleotides line up with TRBD2. Unmatched junction bases numbered 5, after V lost 6 bases and J lost 0 bases. The germline V gene encodes CDR1 MNHEY and CDR2 SMNVEV (reference sequence). The length of the CDR3 is 15 residues. The CDR3 coding sequence is TGTGCCAGCAGCCCTTGGACTAGCGGCTCCTACGAGCAGTACTTC. Its translation is CASSPWTSGSYEQYF.

The gene calls are TRBV18 and TRBJ1-1; 9 bases fit TRBD1. The ends lost 3 bases at V and 1 base at J; junction bases unmatched: 3. CDR1 KGHSH and CDR2 LQKENI come from the germline V gene. The CDR3 contains 15 residues. The CDR3 loop reads CASSPRQGENTEAFF. The CDR3 nucleotides are TGTGCCAGCTCACCGAGACAGGGGGAGAACACTGAAGCTTTCTTT. The full variable domain, with the rest looked up from reference TRBV18 and TRBJ1-1, is NAGVMQNPRHLVRRRGQEARLRCSPMKGHSHVYWYRQLPEEGLKFMVYLQKENIIDESGMPKERFSAEFPKEGPSILRIQQVVRGDSAAYFCASSPRQGENTEAFFGQGTRLTVV.

This chain uses TRBV19 with TRBJ1-5; D unclear. Germline V gene data show CDR1 as LNHDA and CDR2 as SQIVND (reference sequence). The germline V and J ends were trimmed by 11 bases and 2 bases, with 13 bases remaining between them. The CDR3 is 13 residues long. The CDR3 nucleotides read TGTGCCGCCGGTCGGGATCGCAATCAGCCCCAGCATTTT. As protein: CAAGRDRNQPQHF.

This clone qualifies as large. The CDR3 DNA reads TGTGCCAGCAGCGTAGACGTGATGTCCGGGGGCGAGCAGTACTTC. It is translated as CASSVDVMSGGEQYF. V and J are TRBV9 and TRBJ2-7; perhaps TRBD2 as D (6 bases). V lost 0 bases, J lost 6 bases, and 16 bases lay in between. Per the germline V gene, CDR1 is SGDLS and CDR2 is YYNGEE. This CDR3 has 15 amino acids.

This clone has just a few counts. The chain couples TRBV19 to TRBJ1-5; perhaps TRBD1 as D (5 bases). The CDR3 extends over 13 amino acids. Germline CDR1 is LNHDA and CDR2 is SQIVND (reference sequence). V dropped 6 bases and J dropped 4 bases, with 10 bases sitting between them. For the CDR3, the DNA is TGTGCCAGTAGCCCCGACAGAAATCAGCCCCAGCATTTT. Translated, it gives CASSPDRNQPQHF.

The gene calls are TRBV28 and TRBJ2-7; 9 bases fit TRBD2. CDR3 length: 19 amino acids. Trimming removed 10 bases from V and 0 bases from J; junction bases left unmatched: 22. CDR1 and CDR2 (germline): MDHEN, SYDVKM. The CDR3 nucleotides read TGTGCCACCAACCCCTGGGGTAGCGGGAGAACGGGGCACTCCTACGAGCAGTACTTC. This gives the protein CATNPWGSGRTGHSYEQYF.

This sequence joins TRBV7-8 and TRBJ1-1; 8 nucleotides line up with TRBD1. Germline values: CDR1 SGHVS, CDR2 FQNEAQ. V lost 1 base and J lost 5; bases outside the gene matches: 6. This CDR3 region has 15 residues. CDR3 residues: CASSLVQGAWTEAFF. In DNA form, the CDR3 reads TGTGCCAGCAGCTTAGTTCAGGGGGCATGGACTGAAGCTTTCTTT.

The chain couples TRBV9 to TRBJ2-7; a possible D gene is TRBD2 (7 bases). Between the trimmed V and J ends, which lost 0 bases and 6 bases, there was a span of 13 bases. Germline CDR1 reads SGDLS; CDR2 reads YYNGEE. The CDR3 loop spans 14 amino acids. The CDR3 DNA is TGTGCCAGCAGCGTAGAACAGGGAGGGGGCGAGCAGTACTTC. It specifies CASSVEQGGGEQYF. Full variable domain (missing parts from reference TRBV9 and TRBJ2-7): DSGVTQTPKHLITATGQRVTLRCSPRSGDLSVYWYQQSLDQGLQFLIQYYNGEERAKGNILERFSAQQFPDLHSELNLSSLELGDSALYFCASSVEQGGGEQYFGPGTRLTVT.

The chain is built from TRBV28 and TRBJ1-6; D perhaps matches TRBD1 (5 bases). Trimming left V 4 bases short and J 7 bases short, with 11 bases between. This CDR3 has 14 amino acids. Germline V gene sequence: CDR1 MDHEN, CDR2 SYDVKM. Here the CDR3 reads CASSSRGENSPLHF. The CDR3 nucleotides read TGTGCCAGCAGTTCGAGGGGTGAAAATTCACCCCTCCACTTT.

The rearrangement joins TRBV28 to TRBJ2-5; D gene uncertain. Trimming took off 5 bases at V and 4 bases at J, with 20 bases between the two ends. The CDR3 totals 16 residues. Germline CDR1 and CDR2: MDHEN and SYDVKM. DNA for the CDR3: TGTGCCAGCAGTCCTCGGTTGGAAGGGATGAGAGAGACCCAGTACTTC. Protein: CASSPRLEGMRETQYF.

V is TRBV29-1 and J is TRBJ1-2; D ambiguous. This CDR3 is 15 amino acids long. V gave up 3 bases and J gave up 5 bases, with 19 bases separating them. Germline V gene data show CDR1 as SQVTM and CDR2 as ANQGSEA. This chain's CDR3 is CSVDSADPRRYGYTF. Here the CDR3 DNA reads TGCAGCGTTGATTCCGCGGACCCCCGGAGGTATGGCTACACCTTC.